This TCR beta chain was sequenced for a study of cytomegalovirus exposure and HLA in healthy donors. A remark on this clone: Antigen: not known.

Overall study findings and caveats: TCR beta V segments were, for the most part, productive about 87% or about 30% of the time in an earlier analysis. TCR beta V- and J-gene trimming was later associated with a missense DCLRE1C variant.

Amplification used 60 Vbeta primers and 13 Jbeta primers. The repertoire was sequenced with immunoSEQ multiplex PCR; TCRdb's copy has only in-frame clones and lacks some. The repertoire holds 150,000 to 200,000 clones, with 82% as singletons. Sampled while nominally healthy, donors likely had unrecorded immune exposures. V was clipped by 7 bases and J by 0 bases, with 12 bases between them. The CDR3 loop spans 14 amino acids. CDR1 is MNHEY and CDR2 is SVGAGI in the germline V gene. The receptor comes from a girl aged 10 to 17 in good health and CMV-seropositive. Sequencing input: PBMCs. The chain links TRBV6-5 to TRBJ1-1, with D tentatively TRBD1 (5 bases). The CDR3 loop is CASKEWGLNTEAFF. CDR3 DNA sequence: TGTGCCAGCAAAGAGTGGGGCCTGAACACTGAAGCTTTCTTT.